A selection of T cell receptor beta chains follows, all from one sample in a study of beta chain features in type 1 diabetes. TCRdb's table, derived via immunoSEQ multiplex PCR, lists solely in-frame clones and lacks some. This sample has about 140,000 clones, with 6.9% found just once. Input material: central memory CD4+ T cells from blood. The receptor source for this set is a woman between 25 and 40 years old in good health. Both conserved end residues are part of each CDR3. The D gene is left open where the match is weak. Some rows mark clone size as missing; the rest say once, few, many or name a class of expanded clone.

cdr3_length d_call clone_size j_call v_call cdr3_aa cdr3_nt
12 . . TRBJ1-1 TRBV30 CAIRGMNTEAFF TGTGCCATACGGGGAATGAACACTGAAGCTTTCTTT
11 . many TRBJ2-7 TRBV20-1 CSAGAVREQYF TGCAGTGCTGGAGCGGTTCGCGAGCAGTACTTC
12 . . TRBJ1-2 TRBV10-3 CAISASVVGYTF TGTGCCATCAGTGCTTCGGTTGTGGGCTACACCTTC
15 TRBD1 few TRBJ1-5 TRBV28 CASTRTGGSNQPQHF TGTGCCAGCACCAGAACAGGGGGTAGCAATCAGCCCCAGCATTTT
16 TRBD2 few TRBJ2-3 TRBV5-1 CASSTGTSGSTDTQYF TGCGCCAGCAGCACAGGGACTAGCGGGAGTACAGATACGCAGTATTTT
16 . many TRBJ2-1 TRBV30 CAWSVRRSMFLNEQFF TGTGCCTGGAGTGTGCGCCGATCCATGTTCCTCAATGAGCAGTTCTTC
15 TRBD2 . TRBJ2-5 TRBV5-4 CASSSKRETLETQYF TGTGCCAGCAGCTCGAAGCGGGAGACGCTTGAGACCCAGTACTTC
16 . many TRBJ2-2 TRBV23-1 CASSQWTASNTGELFF TGCGCCAGCAGTCAATGGACAGCTTCGAACACCGGGGAGCTGTTTTTT
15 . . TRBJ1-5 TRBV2 CASSVQVRSGQPQHF TGTGCCAGCAGTGTACAGGTCAGGTCCGGCCAGCCCCAGCATTTT
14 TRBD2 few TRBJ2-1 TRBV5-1 CASSVAGGPNEQFF TGCGCCAGCAGTGTGGCGGGAGGGCCAAATGAGCAGTTCTTC
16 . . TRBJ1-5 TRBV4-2 CASSPGGGNSNQPQHF TGTGCCAGCAGCCCGGGCGGGGGTAATAGCAATCAGCCCCAGCATTTT
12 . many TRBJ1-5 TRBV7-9 CASSSVNQPQHF TGTGCCAGCAGCTCGGTTAATCAGCCCCAGCATTTT
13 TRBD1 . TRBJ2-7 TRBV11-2 CASSRDRAYEQYF TGTGCCAGCAGCCGGGACAGGGCCTACGAGCAGTACTTC
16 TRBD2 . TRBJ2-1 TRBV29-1 CSAWTSGIGSYNEQFF TGCAGCGCCTGGACTAGCGGGATAGGGTCCTACAATGAGCAGTTCTTC
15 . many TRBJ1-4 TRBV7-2 CASSTGRILNEKLFF TGTGCCAGCAGCACTGGGAGGATCCTTAATGAAAAACTGTTTTTT
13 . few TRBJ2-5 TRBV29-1 CSVDRRRQETQYF TGCAGCGTTGACCGCAGGCGACAAGAGACCCAGTACTTC
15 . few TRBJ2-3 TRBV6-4 CASKSTSRTSDTQYF TGTGCCAGCAAGAGCACTAGCAGGACATCAGATACGCAGTATTTT
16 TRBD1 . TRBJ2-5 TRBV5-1 CASSLAWGDRDETQYF TGCGCCAGCAGCTTGGCCTGGGGGGACAGGGATGAGACCCAGTACTTC
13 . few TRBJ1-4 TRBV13 CASMGGNSEKLFF TGTGCCAGCATGGGGGGGAATAGTGAAAAACTGTTTTTT
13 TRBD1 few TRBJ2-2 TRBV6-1 CASGRQGGGELFF TGTGCCAGCGGCCGACAGGGCGGCGGGGAGCTGTTTTTT
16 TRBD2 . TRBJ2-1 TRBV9 CASSAELAGGGNEQFF TGTGCCAGCAGCGCCGAACTAGCGGGAGGTGGAAATGAGCAGTTCTTC
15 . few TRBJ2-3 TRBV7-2 CASSPRAGSTDTQYF TGTGCCAGCAGTCCAAGGGCGGGGAGCACAGATACGCAGTATTTT
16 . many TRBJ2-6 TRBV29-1 CSVGWGRSSGANVLTF TGCAGCGTTGGTTGGGGGCGCAGCTCTGGGGCCAACGTCCTGACTTTC
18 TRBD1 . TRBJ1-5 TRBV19 CASSMARAGGQSNQPQHF TGTGCCAGTAGTATGGCCCGGGCAGGGGGACAAAGCAATCAGCCCCAGCATTTT
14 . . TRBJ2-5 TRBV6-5 CASSYAGTQQTQYF TGTGCCAGCAGTTACGCGGGGACCCAACAGACCCAGTACTTC
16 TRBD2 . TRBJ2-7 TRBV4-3 CASSQDLSGGSYEQYF TGCGCCAGCAGCCAAGATCTCAGCGGGGGGTCCTACGAGCAGTACTTC
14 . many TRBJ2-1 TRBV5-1 CASSLTPIGAEQFF TGCGCCAGCAGCTTGACCCCAATAGGGGCGGAGCAGTTCTTC
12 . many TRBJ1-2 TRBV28 CASNPGSLSYTF TGTGCCAGCAACCCCGGGAGCCTAAGCTACACCTTC
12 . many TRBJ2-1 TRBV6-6 CASSPSNNEQFF TGTGCCAGCAGCCCTTCTAACAATGAGCAGTTCTTC
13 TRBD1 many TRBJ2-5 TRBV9 CASSGRDRETQYF TGTGCCAGCAGCGGCCGGGACAGAGAGACCCAGTACTTC
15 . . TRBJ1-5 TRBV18 CASSPDGNSNQPQHF TGTGCCAGCTCGCCGGACGGGAACAGCAATCAGCCCCAGCATTTT
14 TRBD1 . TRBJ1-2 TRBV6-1 CASSGDRGLGGYTF TGTGCCAGCAGTGGAGACAGGGGTTTGGGTGGCTACACCTTC
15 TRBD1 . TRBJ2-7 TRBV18 CASSQDRTSSYEQYF TGTGCCAGCTCACAGGACAGGACGAGCTCCTACGAGCAGTACTTC
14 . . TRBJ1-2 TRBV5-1 CASSPLLQGYGYTF TGCGCCAGCAGCCCACTTCTACAGGGCTATGGCTACACCTTC
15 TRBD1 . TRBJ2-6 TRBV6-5 CASSSGTAGANVLTF TGTGCCAGCAGCTCTGGGACAGCTGGGGCCAACGTCCTGACTTTC
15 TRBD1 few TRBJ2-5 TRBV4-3 CASSHGQAHQETQYF TGCGCCAGCAGCCACGGACAGGCCCACCAAGAGACCCAGTACTTC
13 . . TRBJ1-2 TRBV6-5 CASRPVQGYGYTF TGTGCCAGCAGGCCCGTTCAGGGGTATGGCTACACCTTC
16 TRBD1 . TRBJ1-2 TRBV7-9 CASSQGTGRGSYGYTF TGTGCCAGCAGCCAAGGGACAGGGAGGGGAAGCTATGGCTACACCTTC
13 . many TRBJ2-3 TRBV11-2 CASSLAGPDTQYF TGTGCCAGCAGCTTAGCAGGGCCAGATACGCAGTATTTT
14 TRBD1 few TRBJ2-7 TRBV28 CASSSQGASYEQYF TGTGCCAGCAGCTCCCAGGGGGCCTCCTACGAGCAGTACTTC
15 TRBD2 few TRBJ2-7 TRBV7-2 CASSPSRGRGYEQYF TGTGCCAGCAGCCCCTCTCGCGGGAGGGGCTACGAGCAGTACTTC
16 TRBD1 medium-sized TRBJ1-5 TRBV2 CASSVVGQGRNQPQHF TGTGCCAGCAGTGTGGTGGGACAGGGGAGGAATCAGCCCCAGCATTTT
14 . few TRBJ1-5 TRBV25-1 CASSGGPSNQPQHF TGTGCCAGCAGTGGAGGTCCTAGCAATCAGCCCCAGCATTTT
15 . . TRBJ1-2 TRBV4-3 CASSHTSQGRFGYTF TGCGCCAGCAGCCACACCAGCCAGGGCCGATTTGGCTACACCTTC
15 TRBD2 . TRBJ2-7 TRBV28 CASSLPGSGRGEQYF TGTGCCAGCAGTTTGCCGGGGAGCGGGAGAGGCGAGCAGTACTTC
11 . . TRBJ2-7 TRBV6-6 CASKGGGEQYF TGTGCCAGTAAGGGGGGGGGCGAGCAGTACTTC
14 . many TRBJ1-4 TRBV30 CARSQPDGYEKLFF TGTGCCCGATCACAGCCAGATGGATATGAAAAACTGTTTTTT
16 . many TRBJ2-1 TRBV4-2 CASSQLLLPRDNEQFF TGTGCCAGCAGCCAGCTACTTCTCCCCAGGGACAATGAGCAGTTCTTC
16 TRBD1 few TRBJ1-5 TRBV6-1 CASSEAGTAINQPQHF TGTGCCAGCAGTGAAGCCGGGACAGCCATCAATCAGCCCCAGCATTTT
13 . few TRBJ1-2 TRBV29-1 CSVENRELYGYTF TGCAGCGTTGAGAACAGGGAGCTCTATGGCTACACCTTC
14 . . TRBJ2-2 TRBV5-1 CASSPPVGTGELFF TGCGCCAGCAGCCCCCCGGTTGGCACCGGGGAGCTGTTTTTT
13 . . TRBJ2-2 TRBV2 CASSVGPTGELFF TGTGCCAGCAGTGTTGGGCCGACCGGGGAGCTGTTTTTT
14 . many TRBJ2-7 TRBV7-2 CASSLTPSSYEQYF TGTGCCAGCAGCCTCACCCCTAGCAGCTACGAGCAGTACTTC
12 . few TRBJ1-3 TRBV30 CAWKRGGNTIYF TGTGCCTGGAAAAGAGGGGGAAACACCATATATTTT